A selection of T cell receptor beta chains follows, all from one sample in a study of cytomegalovirus exposure and HLA in healthy donors. Sequencing used immunoSEQ multiplex PCR; TCRdb keeps in-frame clones, though not all of them. Seen here are 150,000 to 200,000 clones, just under 90% observed once, and the top ten hold about 9.3%. The sample was PBMCs. The receptors shown here come from a woman younger than 30 in good health and CMV-seropositive. The CDR3 runs from the conserved cysteine through the conserved F or W. D genes are given only for firm matches. The size of a clone is reported for some rows only, either as once, few or many, or as a class for expanded clones.

j_gene: TRBJ2-3
d_gene: TRBD2
v_gene: TRBV7-3
abundance: NA
CDR3nt: TGTGCCAGCAGCTCCGGAGCGGGAGCAGCAGATACGCAGTATTTT
CDR3aa: CASSSGAGAADTQYF

j_gene: TRBJ2-1
d_gene: TRBD2
v_gene: TRBV19
abundance: NA
CDR3nt: TGTGCCAGTAGTATAAGAGCGGGAGGGTCATCCTCCTACAATGAGCAGTTCTTC
CDR3aa: CASSIRAGGSSSYNEQFF

j_gene: TRBJ1-5
d_gene: NA
v_gene: TRBV19
abundance: NA
CDR3nt: TGTGCCAGTAGTATAGTTTCCATCAATCAGCCCCAGCATTTT
CDR3aa: CASSIVSINQPQHF

j_gene: TRBJ2-3
d_gene: TRBD2
v_gene: TRBV25-1
abundance: NA
CDR3nt: TGTGCCAGCAGCCTAGCGGGAGGCACAGATACGCAGTATTTT
CDR3aa: CASSLAGGTDTQYF

j_gene: TRBJ1-1
d_gene: TRBD1
v_gene: TRBV7-2
abundance: once
CDR3nt: TGTGCCAGCAGCTTCCTATCGACAGGGGACACTGAAGCTTTCTTT
CDR3aa: CASSFLSTGDTEAFF

j_gene: TRBJ1-1
d_gene: NA
v_gene: TRBV29-1
abundance: once
CDR3nt: TGCAGCGTTGCTGGACAGTTGAACACTGAAGCTTTCTTT
CDR3aa: CSVAGQLNTEAFF

j_gene: TRBJ2-1
d_gene: NA
v_gene: TRBV11-3
abundance: NA
CDR3nt: TGTGCCAGCAGCTTAGGGGCTTCCTACAATGAGCAGTTCTTC
CDR3aa: CASSLGASYNEQFF

j_gene: TRBJ2-1
d_gene: NA
v_gene: TRBV9
abundance: NA
CDR3nt: TGTGCCAGCAGGTCAACAGGGAACTCTGGCAATGAGCAGTTCTTC
CDR3aa: CASRSTGNSGNEQFF

j_gene: TRBJ2-3
d_gene: TRBD2
v_gene: TRBV4-1
abundance: NA
CDR3nt: TGCGCCAGCAGCCAAGATAGCCCTCTAGCGGGTTTCACAGATACGCAGTATTTT
CDR3aa: CASSQDSPLAGFTDTQYF

j_gene: TRBJ1-1
d_gene: NA
v_gene: TRBV5-5
abundance: NA
CDR3nt: TGTGCCAGCAGCTTGGGGACTGTGAACACTGAAGCTTTCTTT
CDR3aa: CASSLGTVNTEAFF

j_gene: TRBJ2-5
d_gene: TRBD2
v_gene: TRBV29-1
abundance: once
CDR3nt: TGCAGCGTTGCAGGACTAGCGGGAAAGGACCAAGAGACCCAGTACTTC
CDR3aa: CSVAGLAGKDQETQYF

j_gene: TRBJ1-2
d_gene: NA
v_gene: TRBV2
abundance: NA
CDR3nt: TGTGCCAGCAGCCGAGAGGACACGGAGCCATATGGCTACACCTTC
CDR3aa: CASSREDTEPYGYTF

j_gene: TRBJ1-5
d_gene: NA
v_gene: TRBV6-5
abundance: NA
CDR3nt: TGTGCCAGCGGAGGGAGTTATAGCAATCAGCCCCAGCATTTT
CDR3aa: CASGGSYSNQPQHF

j_gene: TRBJ2-1
d_gene: TRBD2
v_gene: TRBV7-3
abundance: NA
CDR3nt: TGTGCCAGCAGCTTACTAGCGGGAGTTCGGGATGAGCAGTTCTTC
CDR3aa: CASSLLAGVRDEQFF

j_gene: TRBJ1-1
d_gene: NA
v_gene: TRBV6-4
abundance: NA
CDR3nt: TGTGCCAGCAGTTTAAGGGGGAACACTGAAGCTTTCTTT
CDR3aa: CASSLRGNTEAFF

j_gene: TRBJ2-2
d_gene: NA
v_gene: TRBV7-7
abundance: NA
CDR3nt: TGTGCTAGCAGCCTTAGACTGACCACAGGGGAGCTGTTTTTT
CDR3aa: CASSLRLTTGELFF

j_gene: TRBJ1-2
d_gene: NA
v_gene: TRBV4-2
abundance: NA
CDR3nt: TGTGCCAGCAGCCAGTTCGGCGGGAGTGGCTACACCTTC
CDR3aa: CASSQFGGSGYTF

j_gene: TRBJ1-2
d_gene: NA
v_gene: TRBV6-5
abundance: NA
CDR3nt: TGTGCCAGCAGCCAGGGATACGGCTACACCTTC
CDR3aa: CASSQGYGYTF

j_gene: TRBJ1-5
d_gene: NA
v_gene: TRBV27
abundance: NA
CDR3nt: TGTGCCAGCAGGAACTCTAACAATCAGCCCCAGCATTTT
CDR3aa: CASRNSNNQPQHF

j_gene: TRBJ1-5
d_gene: NA
v_gene: TRBV7-8
abundance: NA
CDR3nt: TGTGCCAGCAGCTTAGCGGGCAGGGGTAATCAGCCCCAGCATTTT
CDR3aa: CASSLAGRGNQPQHF

j_gene: TRBJ2-4
d_gene: TRBD2
v_gene: TRBV2
abundance: NA
CDR3nt: TGTGCCAGCAGTGAATTGACCGCACGCCCTAGCGGACCCGAGAAAAACATTCAGTACTTC
CDR3aa: CASSELTARPSGPEKNIQYF

j_gene: TRBJ2-1
d_gene: TRBD2
v_gene: TRBV11-2
abundance: NA
CDR3nt: TGTGCCAGCAGCTTAGGGTCCGGACTAGCGGGGTTAAATGAGCAGTTCTTC
CDR3aa: CASSLGSGLAGLNEQFF

j_gene: TRBJ1-2
d_gene: TRBD1
v_gene: TRBV6-6
abundance: NA
CDR3nt: TGTGCCAGCAGTTTCCTCATAGGGGGCACGGACTATGGCTACACCTTC
CDR3aa: CASSFLIGGTDYGYTF

j_gene: TRBJ1-5
d_gene: NA
v_gene: TRBV5-6
abundance: NA
CDR3nt: TGTGCCAGCAGCTGGAGGGTTGGGCAGCCCCAGCATTTT
CDR3aa: CASSWRVGQPQHF

j_gene: TRBJ2-2
d_gene: TRBD1
v_gene: TRBV7-9
abundance: NA
CDR3nt: TGTGCCAGCAGCTCCACAGGGGATTTTACCGGGGAGCTGTTTTTT
CDR3aa: CASSSTGDFTGELFF

j_gene: TRBJ1-5
d_gene: NA
v_gene: TRBV19
abundance: NA
CDR3nt: TGTGCCAGTAGTATCCGAGATTATCAGCCCCAGCATTTT
CDR3aa: CASSIRDYQPQHF

j_gene: TRBJ1-5
d_gene: TRBD1
v_gene: TRBV2
abundance: NA
CDR3nt: TGTGCCAGCAGTGAACTACAGGGGATAGGTCAGCCCCAGCATTTT
CDR3aa: CASSELQGIGQPQHF

j_gene: TRBJ2-1
d_gene: NA
v_gene: TRBV5-4
abundance: NA
CDR3nt: TGTGCCAGCAGCGGAGGGACAGAGTCCTACAATGAGCAGTTCTTC
CDR3aa: CASSGGTESYNEQFF

j_gene: TRBJ2-1
d_gene: TRBD2
v_gene: TRBV6-1
abundance: NA
CDR3nt: TGTGCCAGCAGTGAAGAGGGACTAGCGGAGAATGAGCAGTTCTTC
CDR3aa: CASSEEGLAENEQFF

j_gene: TRBJ2-7
d_gene: NA
v_gene: TRBV19
abundance: once
CDR3nt: TGTGCCAGTAGTATAGGTACCTACGAGCAGTACTTC
CDR3aa: CASSIGTYEQYF

j_gene: TRBJ2-7
d_gene: NA
v_gene: TRBV5-5
abundance: NA
CDR3nt: TGTGCCAGCAGGACGACAGAGAGCTCCTACGAGCAGTACTTC
CDR3aa: CASRTTESSYEQYF

j_gene: TRBJ1-4
d_gene: NA
v_gene: TRBV28
abundance: once
CDR3nt: TGTGCCAGCAGTTTCGGGGGAGGAAAACTGTTTTTT
CDR3aa: CASSFGGGKLFF

j_gene: TRBJ2-3
d_gene: NA
v_gene: TRBV9
abundance: once
CDR3nt: TGTGCCAGCAGCGCCCCAGGGATAAGCGATACGCAGTATTTT
CDR3aa: CASSAPGISDTQYF

j_gene: TRBJ2-2
d_gene: TRBD2
v_gene: TRBV2
abundance: NA
CDR3nt: TGTGCCAGCAGTTCTAGCGGGAGCCGAGGCGGGGAGCTGTTTTTT
CDR3aa: CASSSSGSRGGELFF

j_gene: TRBJ2-3
d_gene: TRBD2
v_gene: TRBV5-6
abundance: NA
CDR3nt: TGTGCCAGCAGCTTCGGGACTAGCGGGGGCACAGATACGCAGTATTTT
CDR3aa: CASSFGTSGGTDTQYF

j_gene: TRBJ2-1
d_gene: NA
v_gene: TRBV7-2
abundance: NA
CDR3nt: TGTGCCAGCAGCTTGGGCGCATCCTACAATGAGCAGTTCTTC
CDR3aa: CASSLGASYNEQFF

j_gene: TRBJ1-3
d_gene: NA
v_gene: TRBV7-2
abundance: NA
CDR3nt: TGTGCCAGCAGCCCTCCAGGTATCCAATCTGGAAACACCATATATTTT
CDR3aa: CASSPPGIQSGNTIYF

j_gene: TRBJ2-2
d_gene: TRBD1
v_gene: TRBV9
abundance: NA
CDR3nt: TGTGCCAGCAGCCGGGGACAGGAGAACACCGGGGAGCTGTTTTTT
CDR3aa: CASSRGQENTGELFF

j_gene: TRBJ1-5
d_gene: NA
v_gene: TRBV19
abundance: NA
CDR3nt: TGTGCCAGTAGTATGCAGGGTAGCAATCAGCCCCAGCATTTT
CDR3aa: CASSMQGSNQPQHF

j_gene: TRBJ2-3
d_gene: NA
v_gene: TRBV9
abundance: NA
CDR3nt: TGTGCCAGCAGCCCCTACGATGTAGATACGCAGTATTTT
CDR3aa: CASSPYDVDTQYF

j_gene: TRBJ2-7
d_gene: TRBD1
v_gene: TRBV7-3
abundance: NA
CDR3nt: TGTGCCAGCAGCTTGGCAGGGGGCGCCTACGAGCAGTACTTC
CDR3aa: CASSLAGGAYEQYF

j_gene: TRBJ1-2
d_gene: TRBD1
v_gene: TRBV28
abundance: NA
CDR3nt: TGTGCCAGCAGTACCCCGGGGACAGGGGGCGAGGGCTACTATGGCTACACCTTC
CDR3aa: CASSTPGTGGEGYYGYTF

j_gene: TRBJ1-1
d_gene: NA
v_gene: TRBV27
abundance: few
CDR3nt: TGTGCCAGCAGTGTACAGCGGATGAACACTGAAGCTTTCTTT
CDR3aa: CASSVQRMNTEAFF

j_gene: TRBJ2-2
d_gene: NA
v_gene: TRBV19
abundance: NA
CDR3nt: TGTGCCAGTAATATAGCGGACACCGGGGAGCTGTTTTTT
CDR3aa: CASNIADTGELFF

j_gene: TRBJ1-4
d_gene: TRBD1
v_gene: TRBV30
abundance: once
CDR3nt: TGTGCCTGGACTACCGGGACAGGGGGCGAGAGTGAAAAACTGTTTTTT
CDR3aa: CAWTTGTGGESEKLFF

j_gene: TRBJ1-4
d_gene: TRBD1
v_gene: TRBV28
abundance: NA
CDR3nt: TGTGCCAGCAGTTTTAACAGGGGAAAGGCGAATGAAAAACTGTTTTTT
CDR3aa: CASSFNRGKANEKLFF

j_gene: TRBJ2-7
d_gene: NA
v_gene: TRBV13
abundance: NA
CDR3nt: TGTGCCAGCAGCTTATCCGTAGCAGGGATCTCCTACGAGCAGTACTTC
CDR3aa: CASSLSVAGISYEQYF

j_gene: TRBJ1-2
d_gene: NA
v_gene: TRBV9
abundance: few
CDR3nt: TGTGCCAGCAGCGTAGACAGGGAGAGGGGCTACACCTTC
CDR3aa: CASSVDRERGYTF

j_gene: TRBJ2-7
d_gene: NA
v_gene: TRBV15
abundance: NA
CDR3nt: TGTGCCACCAGCGGCCGGGACACCTCCAGCTCCTACGAGCAGTACTTC
CDR3aa: CATSGRDTSSSYEQYF

j_gene: TRBJ2-3
d_gene: TRBD2
v_gene: TRBV7-8
abundance: NA
CDR3nt: TGTGCCAGCAGCTTAGATATAGCGGGCCTCACAGATACGCAGTATTTT
CDR3aa: CASSLDIAGLTDTQYF

j_gene: TRBJ2-3
d_gene: TRBD2
v_gene: TRBV7-9
abundance: NA
CDR3nt: TGTGCCAGCAGCTTAGGAAGCGGGAGGTCGCAAGATACGCAGTATTTT
CDR3aa: CASSLGSGRSQDTQYF

j_gene: TRBJ1-5
d_gene: NA
v_gene: TRBV7-2
abundance: NA
CDR3nt: TGTGCCAGCAGCTTAGCCGGGGATGGCAATCAGCCCCAGCATTTT
CDR3aa: CASSLAGDGNQPQHF

j_gene: TRBJ2-7
d_gene: TRBD2
v_gene: TRBV6-6
abundance: NA
CDR3nt: TGTGCCAGCACGTTGACTAGCGCGAACTACGAGCAGTACTTC
CDR3aa: CASTLTSANYEQYF

j_gene: TRBJ1-5
d_gene: NA
v_gene: TRBV20-1
abundance: few
CDR3nt: TGCAGTGCCCGCGTTGATCAGCCCCAGCATTTT
CDR3aa: CSARVDQPQHF